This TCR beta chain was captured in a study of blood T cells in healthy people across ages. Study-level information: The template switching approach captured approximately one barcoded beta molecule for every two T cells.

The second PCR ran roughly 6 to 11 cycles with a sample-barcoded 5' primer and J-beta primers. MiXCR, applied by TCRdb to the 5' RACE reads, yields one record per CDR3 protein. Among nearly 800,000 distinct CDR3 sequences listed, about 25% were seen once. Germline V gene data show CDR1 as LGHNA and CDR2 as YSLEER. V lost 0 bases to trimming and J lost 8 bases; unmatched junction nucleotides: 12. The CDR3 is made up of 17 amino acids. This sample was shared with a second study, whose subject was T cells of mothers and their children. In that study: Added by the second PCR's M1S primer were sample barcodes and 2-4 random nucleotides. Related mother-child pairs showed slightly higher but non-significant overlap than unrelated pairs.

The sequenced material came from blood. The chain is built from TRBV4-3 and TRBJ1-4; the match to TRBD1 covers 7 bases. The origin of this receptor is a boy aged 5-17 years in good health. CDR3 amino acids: CASSQEVVGGGEEKLFF. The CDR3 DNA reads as TGCGCCAGCAGCCAAGAAGTCGTTGGAGGGGGCGAAGAAAAACTGTTTTTT.